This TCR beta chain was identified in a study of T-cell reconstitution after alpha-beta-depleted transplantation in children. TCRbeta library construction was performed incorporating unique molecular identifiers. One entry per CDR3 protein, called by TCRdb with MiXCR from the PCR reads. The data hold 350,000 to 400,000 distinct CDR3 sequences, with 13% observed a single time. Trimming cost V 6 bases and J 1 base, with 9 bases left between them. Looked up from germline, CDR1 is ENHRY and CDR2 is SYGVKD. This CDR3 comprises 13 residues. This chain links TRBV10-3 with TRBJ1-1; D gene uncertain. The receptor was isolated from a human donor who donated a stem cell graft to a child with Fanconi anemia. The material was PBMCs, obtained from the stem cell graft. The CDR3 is CAISGGENTEAFF. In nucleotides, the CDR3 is TGTGCCATCAGCGGAGGTGAGAACACTGAAGCTTTCTTT.